This TCR beta chain was captured by sequencing in a study of regulatory T cells. Trimming stripped 6 bases from V and 4 bases from J, with 15 bases between. The germline V gene has CDR1 LNHDA and CDR2 SQIVND (reference sequence). The CDR3 spans 14 residues. A note on this clone: What it recognizes is unknown. Other DNA sequences in the sample encode the same CDR3.

The primer mix had 52 TRBV and 13 TRBJ primers. This table comes from immunoSEQ multiplex PCR, and its TCRdb copy is limited to in-frame clones, with some not included. The table shows about 15,000 clones, with roughly 82% occurring only once. Whole-study results and caveats: Hydrophobic residues at CDR3 positions 6 and 7 were enriched in conventional CD4+ T cells of CD3G-deficient patients. Patient repertoires had restricted TRB V-J pairs and skewed V and J usage, most in Tregs.

All CD3G-deficient patients showed autoimmunity, more severe in two. Patients, 2 to 39 years old, had expanded memory T-cell proportions. Regulatory (CD25-high CD127-low) and conventional (CD25-low CD127-high) CD4+ T cells were sorted separately. The clonotype originates from a person under 45 with CD3G deficiency. The chain joins TRBV19 to TRBJ1-2, with TRBD1 as a possible D gene (6 bases). Sequencing used conventional CD4+ T cells sorted from blood. The CDR3 loop reads CASSPIGGGYGYTF. The CDR3 bases are TGTGCCAGTAGCCCAATCGGGGGCGGCTATGGCTACACCTTC. Full variable domain (missing parts from reference TRBV19 and TRBJ1-2): DGGITQSPKYLFRKEGQNVTLSCEQNLNHDAMYWYRQDPGQGLRLIYYSQIVNDFQKGDIAEGYSVSREKKESFPLTVTSAQKNPTAFYLCASSPIGGGYGYTFGSGTRLTVV.